These 10 T cell receptor beta chains were sequenced from one sample in a study of blood T cells in healthy people across ages. A second PCR, run for about 7 to 12 cycles, used a sample-barcoded 5' primer plus a J-beta primer mix. TCRdb re-derived calls from the 5' RACE reads in MiXCR, one entry per CDR3 protein. The sample has 1 million to 1.2 million distinct CDR3 sequences; about two fifths are singletons. Source material: blood. Source of these receptors: a man between 18 and 35 years old in good health.

This clonotype was seen only a few times. This rearrangement joins TRBV7-9 to TRBJ1-1; 7 bases are a match to TRBD1. Losses at the gene ends were 8 bases for V and 4 bases for J; bases not matched to a gene: 7. CDR1 is SEHNR, CDR2 FQNEAQ, per germline (reference sequence). CDR3 length: 13 amino acids. CDR3 sequence reads: CASLEGASTEAFF. The CDR3 region has the DNA TGTGCCAGCTTAGAGGGGGCTAGCACTGAAGCTTTCTTT.

Many counts were recorded for this clonotype. This chain connects TRBV6-6 to TRBJ2-7, with 11 bases fitting TRBD2. Germline-derived CDR1 and CDR2 are MNHNY and SVGAGI (reference sequence). The V segment lost 10 bases and the J segment 2 bases; nucleotides outside the gene matches: 7. The CDR3 loop spans 14 amino acids. The CDR3 region has the DNA TGTGCCACAACTCTAGCGGGGGGCGCCTACGAGCAGTACTTC. This sequence encodes CATTLAGGAYEQYF.

Concerning this clonotype itself: A junction end diverges from the germline sequence, so it may reflect a read error. The CDR3 is CANSFNYEQYF. In nucleotides, the CDR3 is TGTGCCAACAGCTTTAACTACGAGCAGTACTTC. This chain connects TRBV7-9 to TRBJ2-7; D is undetermined. The CDR3 is 11 amino acids. The V gene's germline CDR1 is SEHNR and CDR2 FQNEAQ (reference sequence).

The chain joins TRBV6-2 or TRBV6-3 to TRBJ2-5, with 12 bases aligning to TRBD1. The CDR3 consists of 14 residues. Trimming at V came to 11 bases and at J to 11 bases, leaving 15 bases not matched to a gene. CDR1 is MNHEY and CDR2 is SVGEGT in the germline V gene. The CDR3, as DNA: TGTGCCTGCGGGGGACAGGGGGCTTGGAATGAGCAGTACTTC. This sequence encodes CACGGQGAWNEQYF.

This clonotype was observed once. The chain uses TRBV5-1 and TRBJ2-7; D unclear. Trimming removed 2 bases at V and 0 bases at J, with 9 bases between. Germline V gene data show CDR1 as SGHRS and CDR2 as YFSETQ. The CDR3 spans 14 residues. The CDR3 protein is CASSFRPDSYEQYF. CDR3 sequence (DNA): TGCGCCAGCAGCTTTAGGCCGGACTCCTACGAGCAGTACTTC.

The rearrangement links TRBV4-2 to TRBJ2-2; TRBD1 aligns across 7 bases. Germline V gene lookup returns CDR1 LGHNA and CDR2 YNFKEQ. The CDR3 spans 15 residues. Trimming took 1 base from V and 13 from J; bases not matched to a gene: 12. CDR3 DNA sequence: TGTGCCAGCAGCCAAGTCCCAGACCAAAACAGGGGGCTGTTTTTT. This encodes CASSQVPDQNRGLFF.

This clonotype has a count of ten or more. The V gene is TRBV12-3 or TRBV12-4, the J gene TRBJ2-7; either TRBD1 or TRBD2 may fit D (5 bases each). Trimming cost V 6 bases and J 2 bases, with 11 bases left between them. The CDR3 runs 13 residues. The CDR3 DNA is TGTGCCAGCAGCAGGGACGGAACCTACGAGCAGTACTTC. Protein: CASSRDGTYEQYF.

The chain uses TRBV7-9 and TRBJ2-7; D might be TRBD1 (5 bases). CDR3 length: 12 residues. Trimming removed 5 bases from V and 6 bases from J, with 11 bases in between. Germline-derived CDR1 and CDR2 are SEHNR and FQNEAQ (reference sequence). Written as DNA, the CDR3 is TGTGCCAGCAGCAACGTAGACAGCGAGCAGTACTTC. It yields the protein CASSNVDSEQYF.

The J gene is TRBJ2-2, the V gene TRBV4-3; D remains unclear. Trimming took off 0 bases at V and 1 base at J, with 15 bases between the two ends. This CDR3 region has 18 residues. Germline V gene sequence: CDR1 LGHNA, CDR2 YSLEER. CDR3 nucleotide sequence: TGCGCCAGCAGCCAAGATATCATAAGACGGAAGAACACCGGGGAGCTGTTTTTT. Its protein product is CASSQDIIRRKNTGELFF.

This clonotype appeared a few times. The chain links TRBV7-9 to TRBJ1-4, with TRBD1 identical over 7 bases. CDR3 length: 15 residues. Germline values: CDR1 SEHNR, CDR2 FQNEAQ (reference sequence). J was trimmed by 7 bases and V by 5 bases; bases with no gene match: 10. Here the CDR3 reads CASSRRDSSFEKLFF. CDR3 bases: TGTGCCAGCAGCCGTAGGGACAGCTCGTTTGAAAAACTGTTTTTT.